This TCR beta chain originates from a study of shared clonotypes between healthy human individuals. Study-level points and caveats: How much donors shared clonotypes was expected to be affected by sequencing depth.

Regarding this clone: Its matching antigen is unknown.

The repertoire was sequenced with immunoSEQ multiplex PCR; TCRdb's copy has only in-frame clones and lacks some. This table holds nearly 1,000,000 clones, 76% found once. The CDR3 runs to 17 residues. The V segment lost 2 bases and the J segment 4 bases; nucleotides outside the gene matches: 9. Germline CDR1 reads SGHVS; CDR2 reads FQNEAQ. The chain joins TRBV7-8 to TRBJ2-3; 10 positions agree with TRBD2. This receptor was obtained from a man younger than 35 in good health. The specimen sequenced was memory CD4+ T cells sorted from blood. The subset: CD45RA-negative fraction. In DNA, the CDR3 is TGTGCCAGCAGCTTAAAGTCTAGCGGGAGCCCCGCAGATACGCAGTATTTT. Its protein is CASSLKSSGSPADTQYF.